Described below is a single T cell receptor (beta chain) sequence and its context. Between the trimmed V and J ends, which lost 0 bases and 2 bases, there was a span of 7 bases. The CDR3 spans 14 residues. CDR1 is SGDLS, CDR2 YYNGEE, per germline. Per the original methods: For nucleated cells, counts were estimated from reference gene primer amplification. Sequenced by immunoSEQ multiplex PCR; TCRdb stores in-frame clones only, minus some. V, J and clone size are those of that table, while D and trimming were read from the DNA. The sample shows about 40,000 clones, roughly 86% of them seen only once. This sample was taken from a study of blood T cell repertoires in COVID-19. Across the study: The samples span acute and convalescent COVID-19 from the United States, Italy and Spain. The analysed material was cDNA or gDNA that came from T cells, B-cell-depleted T cells, or PBMCs.

The receptor comes from a man aged 45-65 years in a cohort sampled during active COVID-19. Sequenced material: peripheral blood. J is TRBJ2-3 and V is TRBV9; no clear D gene. CDR3 DNA sequence: TGTGCCAGCAGCGTAGAACTACCCACAGATACGCAGTATTTT. Residues: CASSVELPTDTQYF.